Given below is one T cell receptor (beta chain) in context. Germline CDR1 is LNHDA and CDR2 is SQIVND (reference sequence). V lost 6 bases, J lost 5 bases, and 16 bases lay in between. This CDR3 is 15 amino acids long. Using immunoSEQ multiplex PCR, the repertoire was profiled, and TCRdb retains in-frame clones only, with some absent. The repertoire holds about 150,000 clones, with about 93% as singletons. The data belong to a study of T cell responses to AZD1222 COVID-19 vaccine. The chain combines TRBV19 with TRBJ1-4, with no clear D. The receptor was derived from an adult in good health. Sample: peripheral blood, taken on day 0 of AZD1222 vaccination. CDR3 region: CASRPEGIGNEKLFF. The CDR3 bases are TGTGCCAGTAGACCTGAGGGTATCGGGAATGAAAAACTGTTTTTT.